The source of this T cell receptor beta chain is a study of blood T cell repertoires in COVID-19. At the level of the study: Researchers got acute and convalescent COVID-19 samples from the United States, Italy and Spain.

Original processing methods: Amplification of reference gene primers was used by the study to estimate nucleated cell counts. Measured with immunoSEQ multiplex PCR; TCRdb has only the in-frame clones, and not every one. The V and J calls and the clone size are those of that table, but D and trimming were determined from the DNA. The sample has fewer than 350,000 clones, roughly nine tenths seen once; the top ten hold roughly 12%. This CDR3 has 15 amino acids. Per the germline V gene, CDR1 is SGHNT and CDR2 is YYREEE (reference sequence). Trimming removed 4 bases from V and 9 bases from J; junction bases left unmatched: 9.

This sequence was found in a woman aged 25 to 45 with COVID-19, enrolled during active disease. Sequencing was done on a sample of peripheral blood. The chain joins TRBV5-4 to TRBJ1-6, with 8 positions matching TRBD1. CDR3 in amino acids: CASSPGGQGISPLHF. The CDR3 nucleotides read TGTGCCAGCAGCCCGGGAGGACAGGGAATTTCACCCCTCCACTTT.